These 20 T cell receptor beta chains share one sample of origin, sequenced in a study of T-cell reconstitution after alpha-beta-depleted transplantation in children. Unique molecular identifiers were built into the TCRbeta library. Via MiXCR, TCRdb re-called the PCR reads, giving one row per CDR3 protein. The repertoire has roughly 400,000 distinct CDR3 sequences, around two fifths of them found once; the top ten carry around 29%. The specimen was PBMCs, collected before TCRalphabeta/CD19-depleted stem cell transplant. Source of these receptors: a girl under 10 years old with aplastic anemia, due to receive a stem cell transplant.

This clonotype has at least ten counts. This chain uses TRBV27 with TRBJ1-1; tentatively, D is TRBD1 (5 bases). CDR3 length equals 14 residues. Trimming shortened V by 5 bases and J by 3 bases, and 13 bases separated the two germline ends. From germline, CDR1 is MNHEY and CDR2 SMNVEV (reference sequence). CDR3 loop: CASSPGTADTEAFF. CDR3 in DNA: TGTGCCAGCAGTCCCGGGACGGCAGACACTGAAGCTTTCTTT.

The chain carries TRBV6-5 and TRBJ2-1; TRBD1 matches at 8 bases. With V trimmed by 4 bases and J by 5 bases, 7 bases remained unmatched. The germline CDR1 and CDR2 sequences are MNHEY and SVGAGI. CDR3 length equals 15 residues. CDR3 in DNA: TGTGCCAGCAGTTGGTGGACAGGGCGGGACAATGAGCAGTTCTTC. Translating gives CASSWWTGRDNEQFF.

CDR3 DNA sequence: TGTGCCACCAGCAGAGCGGAGGGCGGGGGGGCCTGGGAGCAGTACTTC. Amino acid sequence: CATSRAEGGGAWEQYF. This rearrangement joins TRBV15 to TRBJ2-7; the match to TRBD2 covers 9 bases. This CDR3 region has 16 residues. The germline CDR1 and CDR2 sequences are LNHNV and YYDKDF (reference sequence). V dropped 1 base and J dropped 7; count of bases not matched to a gene: 11.

The V call is TRBV7-9, the J call TRBJ2-1; possible D gene TRBD2, 5 bases. V lost 5 bases and J lost 9, with 17 bases in between. The CDR3 is made up of 14 amino acids. Germline values: CDR1 SEHNR, CDR2 FQNEAQ (reference sequence). The CDR3 reads CASSLPPLDLEQFF. The CDR3 DNA reads as TGTGCCAGCAGCCTCCCACCACTAGATCTTGAGCAGTTCTTC.

The CDR3 here is CASSLVRLDEQFF. The CDR3 nucleotides read TGTGCCAGCAGCTTAGTTCGGCTGGACGAGCAGTTCTTC. The chain couples TRBV11-2 to TRBJ2-1; D gene uncertain. The germline CDR1 and CDR2 sequences are SGHAT and FQNNGV. V lost 1 base and J lost 10, with 11 bases in between. The CDR3 contains 13 residues.

This clonotype has ten or more counts. V is TRBV3-1 and J is TRBJ2-2, with D possibly matching TRBD1 (6 bases). Trimming removed 0 bases at V and 7 bases at J, with 12 bases between. Per germline, CDR1 LGHDT and CDR2 YNNKEL (reference sequence). This CDR3 is 15 amino acids long. The DNA of the CDR3 is TGTGCCAGCAGCCAAGATAGACAGGTCGGCGGGGAGCTGTTTTTT. Its translation: CASSQDRQVGGELFF.

Note on this clonotype: This may be a read error, as it is one base from a much larger clone. The chain recombines TRBV6-6 with TRBJ1-2; 7 nucleotides match TRBD1. The CDR3 extends over 13 amino acids. Per the germline V gene, CDR1 is MNHNY and CDR2 is SVGAGI (reference sequence). V trimming: 0 bases; J trimming: 6 bases; junction bases outside the gene matches: 1. CDR3 region: CASSYSTGNGYTF. For the CDR3, the DNA is TGTGCCAGCAGTTACTCGACAGGGAATGGCTACACCTTC.

Only a few counts were recorded for this clonotype. J is TRBJ2-5 and V is TRBV29-1; a weak D match, TRBD2 (6 bases). This CDR3 comprises 14 residues. Germline V gives CDR1 SQVTM, CDR2 ANQGSEA. Trimming took 4 bases from V and 5 from J, leaving 17 bases between them. The CDR3 nucleotides are TGCAGCGTTGGAAAGGGTGGCGGGATTGAGACCCAGTACTTC. Translation gives CSVGKGGGIETQYF.

The table lists this clonotype with a few counts. The rearrangement uses TRBV6-2 or TRBV6-3 and TRBJ1-5; D unresolved. The CDR3 length is 15 residues. Looked up from germline, CDR1 is MNHEY and CDR2 is SVGEGT. V lost 0 bases to trimming and J lost 4 bases, with 10 bases between them. The CDR3 DNA reads as TGTGCCAGCAGTTACTCCGGACGGTTAAATCAGCCCCAGCATTTT. Encoded protein: CASSYSGRLNQPQHF.

V usage is TRBV5-1 and J usage is TRBJ2-2, with D perhaps TRBD2 (6 bases). Per germline, CDR1 SGHRS and CDR2 YFSETQ. Trimming cost V 7 bases and J 7 bases, with 8 bases left between them. The CDR3 runs to 11 residues. In nucleotides, the CDR3 is TGCGCCAGCGGTAGCGGCGGGGAGCTGTTTTTT. Translating it yields CASGSGGELFF.

The chain links TRBV20-1 to TRBJ2-5, with 12 bases that match TRBD2. The ends lost 5 bases at V and 2 bases at J; junction bases unmatched: 6. Germline values: CDR1 DFQATT, CDR2 SNEGSKA (reference sequence). This CDR3 region has 15 residues. As DNA, the CDR3 is TGCAGTGCTCCGACCCTAGCGGGGGGGCAAGAGACCCAGTACTTC. It encodes CSAPTLAGGQETQYF.

This clonotype was observed a few times. The CDR3 loop reads CASSQVEGTRSSFF. The CDR3 region has the DNA TGCGCCAGCAGCCAAGTGGAGGGTACTAGATCTTCGTTCTTC. This chain joins TRBV4-1 and TRBJ2-1; tentatively, D is TRBD2 (6 bases). The CDR3 runs 14 residues. In germline, CDR1 is MGHRA, CDR2 YSYEKL. V lost 1 base and J 15 bases, leaving 19 bases between the germline ends.

This chain uses TRBV5-1 with TRBJ2-5; D may be TRBD1 or TRBD2 (5 bases each). The germline V gene has CDR1 SGHRS and CDR2 YFSETQ. V lost 0 bases and J lost 5, with 14 bases in between. CDR3 length: 15 amino acids. The CDR3 DNA follows: TGCGCCAGCAGCTTGGAAGGGACCCCTCAGGAGACCCAGTACTTC. It specifies CASSLEGTPQETQYF.

This chain connects TRBV19 to TRBJ2-1; 8 bases are a match to TRBD2. Germline-derived CDR1 and CDR2 are LNHDA and SQIVND (reference sequence). The CDR3 has 15 residues. The ends lost 2 bases at V and 5 bases at J; junction bases unmatched: 5. The CDR3 protein is CASSISGGGHNEQFF. The CDR3 DNA follows: TGTGCCAGTAGTATATCGGGGGGGGGCCACAATGAGCAGTTCTTC.

The V gene is TRBV5-1, the J gene TRBJ2-5; 9 bases match TRBD2. Germline lookup yields CDR1 SGHRS and CDR2 YFSETQ. The CDR3 sequence is 15 residues long. V lost 2 bases to trimming and J lost 5 bases; unmatched junction nucleotides: 7. CDR3 region: CASSFPTSGAETQYF. CDR3 DNA: TGCGCCAGCAGCTTCCCGACTAGCGGTGCCGAGACCCAGTACTTC. Filled out from reference TRBV5-1 and TRBJ2-5, the complete variable domain reads KAGVTQTPRYLIKTRGQQVTLSCSPISGHRSVSWYQQTPGQGLQFLFEYFSETQRNKGNFPGRFSGRQFSNSRSEMNVSTLELGDSALYLCASSFPTSGAETQYFGPGTRLLVL.

V usage is TRBV27 and J usage is TRBJ2-7; 7 bases align to TRBD2. This CDR3 contains 15 residues. Germline assignment: CDR1 MNHEY and CDR2 SMNVEV (reference sequence). The V segment lost 5 bases and the J segment 1 base; nucleotides outside the gene matches: 8. In nucleotides, the CDR3 is TGTGCCAGCAGTCCTCGGAGCGGGGAGTCCTACGAGCAGTACTTC. It codes for CASSPRSGESYEQYF.

This clonotype has ten or more counts. The J gene is TRBJ2-4, the V gene TRBV6-1; possible D gene TRBD2, 5 bases. Germline assignment: CDR1 MNHNS and CDR2 SASEGT. This CDR3 has 13 residues. Trimming stripped 8 bases from V and 0 bases from J, with 8 bases between. CDR3 protein: CASRGLAKNIQYF. For the CDR3, the DNA is TGTGCCAGCCGGGGATTAGCCAAAAACATTCAGTACTTC.

This clonotype came up many times. The chain uses TRBV12-3 or TRBV12-4 and TRBJ1-1; 9 nucleotides agree with TRBD1. V trimming: 5 bases; J trimming: 1 base; junction bases outside the gene matches: 2. This CDR3 is built from 14 residues. The CDR3 sequence: CASSPDRGNTEAFF. The CDR3, as DNA: TGTGCCAGCAGTCCGGACAGGGGGAACACTGAAGCTTTCTTT.

V usage is TRBV6-2 or TRBV6-3 and J usage is TRBJ2-5; TRBD2 agrees at 7 bases. The CDR3 length is 15 residues. The germline V gene has CDR1 MNHEY and CDR2 SVGEGT. Germline trimming cut 2 bases from V and 0 bases from J; bases unmatched to any gene: 3. CDR3 amino acids: CASSYPAGHQETQYF. CDR3 in DNA: TGTGCCAGCAGTTACCCAGCGGGGCACCAAGAGACCCAGTACTTC.

V is TRBV6-1 and J is TRBJ2-6; possibly TRBD1 for D (5 bases). This CDR3 spans 16 amino acids. The V end lost 3 bases, the J end lost 2 bases, and 11 bases lay between the germline ends. CDR1 and CDR2 (germline): MNHNS, SASEGT. The CDR3 loop is CASSETVVAGANVLTF. The DNA for the CDR3 is TGTGCCAGCAGTGAGACAGTAGTCGCTGGGGCCAACGTCCTGACTTTC.